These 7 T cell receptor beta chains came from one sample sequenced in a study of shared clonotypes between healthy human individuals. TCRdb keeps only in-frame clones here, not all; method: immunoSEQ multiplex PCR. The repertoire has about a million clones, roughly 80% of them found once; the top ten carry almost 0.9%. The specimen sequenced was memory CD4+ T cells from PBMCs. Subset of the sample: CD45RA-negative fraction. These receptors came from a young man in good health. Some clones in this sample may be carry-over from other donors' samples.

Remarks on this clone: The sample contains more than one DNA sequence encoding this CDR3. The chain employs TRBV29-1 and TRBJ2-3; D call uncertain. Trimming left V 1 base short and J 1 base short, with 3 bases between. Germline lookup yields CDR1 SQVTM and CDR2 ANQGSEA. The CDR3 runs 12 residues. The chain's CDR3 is CSVEGGTDTQYF. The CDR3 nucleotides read TGCAGCGTTGAAGGGGGCACAGATACGCAGTATTTT.

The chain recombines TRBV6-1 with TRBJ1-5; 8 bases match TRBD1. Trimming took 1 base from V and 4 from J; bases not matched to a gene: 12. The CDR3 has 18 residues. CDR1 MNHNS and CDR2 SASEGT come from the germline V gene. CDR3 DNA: TGTGCCAGCAGTGAAGTTTTAGGCCTGGACAGGGCGAATCAGCCCCAGCATTTT. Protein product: CASSEVLGLDRANQPQHF.

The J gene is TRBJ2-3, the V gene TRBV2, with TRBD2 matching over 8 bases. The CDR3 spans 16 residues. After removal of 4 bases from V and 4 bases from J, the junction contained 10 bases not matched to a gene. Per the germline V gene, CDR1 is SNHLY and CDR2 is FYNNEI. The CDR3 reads CASSVDPLAGADTQYF. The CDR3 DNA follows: TGTGCCAGCAGTGTGGATCCGCTAGCGGGTGCAGATACGCAGTATTTT.

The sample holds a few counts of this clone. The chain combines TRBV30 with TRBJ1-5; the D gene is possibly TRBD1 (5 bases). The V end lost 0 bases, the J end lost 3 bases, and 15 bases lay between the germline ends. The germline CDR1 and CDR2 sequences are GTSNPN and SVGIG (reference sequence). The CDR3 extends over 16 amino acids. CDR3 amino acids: CAWSVEGMLHNQPQHF. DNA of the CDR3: TGTGCCTGGAGTGTAGAGGGGATGCTCCACAATCAGCCCCAGCATTTT.

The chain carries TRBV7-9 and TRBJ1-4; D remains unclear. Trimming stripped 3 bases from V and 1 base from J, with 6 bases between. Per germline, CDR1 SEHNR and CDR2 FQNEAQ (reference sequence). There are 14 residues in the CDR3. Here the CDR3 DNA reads TGTGCCAGCAGCTTTGGATTAACTAATGAAAAACTGTTTTTT. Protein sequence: CASSFGLTNEKLFF.

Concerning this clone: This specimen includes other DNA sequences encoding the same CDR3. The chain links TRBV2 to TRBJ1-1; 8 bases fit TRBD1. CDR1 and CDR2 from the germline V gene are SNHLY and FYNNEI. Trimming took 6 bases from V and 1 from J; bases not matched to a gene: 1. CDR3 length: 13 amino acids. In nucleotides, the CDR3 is TGTGCCAGCAGCGGACAGGGGAACACTGAAGCTTTCTTT. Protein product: CASSGQGNTEAFF.

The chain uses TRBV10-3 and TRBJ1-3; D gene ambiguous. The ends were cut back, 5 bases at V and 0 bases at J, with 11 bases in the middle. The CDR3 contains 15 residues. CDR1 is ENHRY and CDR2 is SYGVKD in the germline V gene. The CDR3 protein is CAISFQASSGNTIYF. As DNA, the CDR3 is TGTGCCATCAGTTTCCAGGCGAGCTCTGGAAACACCATATATTTT.